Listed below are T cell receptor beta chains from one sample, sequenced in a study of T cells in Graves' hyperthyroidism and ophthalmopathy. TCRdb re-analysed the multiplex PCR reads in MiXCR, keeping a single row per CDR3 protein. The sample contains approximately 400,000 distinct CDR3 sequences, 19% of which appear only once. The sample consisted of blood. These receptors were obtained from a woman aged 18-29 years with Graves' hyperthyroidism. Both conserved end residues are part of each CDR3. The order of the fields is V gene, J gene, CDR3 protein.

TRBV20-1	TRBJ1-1	CSARGVIEAFF
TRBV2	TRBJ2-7	CASTPVGWSYEQYF
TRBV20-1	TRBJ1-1	CSAPRQGTGTEAFF
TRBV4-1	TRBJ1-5	CASSHQGSGLYQPQHF
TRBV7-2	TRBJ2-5	CASSFGALWTQYF
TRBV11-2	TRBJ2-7	CASSLRAGIYEQYF
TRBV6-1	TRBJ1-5	CASSAKTSGVGRQPQHF
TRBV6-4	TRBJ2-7	CANSYEQYF
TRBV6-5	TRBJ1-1	CASKQGELVTEAFF
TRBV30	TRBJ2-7	CAWSVGGAPGEQYF
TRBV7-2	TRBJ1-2	CASSPDRGEGYTF
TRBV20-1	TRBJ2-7	CSARDFSYEQYF
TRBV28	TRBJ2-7	CASRTGGGPSYEQYF
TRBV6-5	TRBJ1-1	CASSYTTGLAFF
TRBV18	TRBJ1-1	CASSIGSTDAFF
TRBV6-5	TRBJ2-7	CASSYSAVSSYEQYF